A selection of T cell receptor beta chains follows, all from one sample in a study of T-cell reconstitution after alpha-beta-depleted transplantation in children. TCRdb re-analysed the PCR reads in MiXCR, keeping a single row per CDR3 protein. The table has approximately 47,000 distinct CDR3 sequences, around 50% seen once. Sequences were derived from peripheral blood, sampled before TCRalphabeta/CD19-depleted stem cell transplant. The receptor source for this set is a boy younger than two with SCID, due to receive a stem cell transplant. Each CDR3 is given with its conserved first and last residue. A D gene is named only where the DNA matches it firmly. Not every row has a clone size; where given, it reads once, few, many or a size class.

clone_size,d_call,j_call,v_call,cdr3_nt,cdr3_aa
-,-,TRBJ2-1,TRBV5-1,TGCGCCAGCAGCTTTTCACTAGCTGGAGACAATGAGCAGTTCTTC,CASSFSLAGDNEQFF
-,TRBD2,TRBJ2-7,TRBV2,TGTGCCAGCCTCCGGGGGGTCAGACAGACGAGCTCCTACGAGCAGTACTTC,CASLRGVRQTSSYEQYF
-,TRBD2,TRBJ2-5,TRBV9,TGTGCCAGCAGCGTAGGACTAGCGAATCAAGAGACCCAGTACTTC,CASSVGLANQETQYF
-,TRBD2,TRBJ2-3,TRBV20-1,TGCAGTGCTACTCCGACTAGCGGGGGGCGTGCCGCGCAGTATTTT,CSATPTSGGRAAQYF
few,-,TRBJ2-5,TRBV20-1,TGCAGTGCTAGAGGGTTAGCTCACTTCCAAGAGACCCAGTACTTC,CSARGLAHFQETQYF
once,TRBD2,TRBJ2-5,TRBV9,TGTGCCAGCAGCGTAGCGGGGGGGCAAGAGACCCAGTACTTC,CASSVAGGQETQYF
-,-,TRBJ1-1,TRBV11-1,TGTGCCAGCAGCTTAGTCCCTAAATATGAAGCTTTCTTT,CASSLVPKYEAFF
-,-,TRBJ2-6,TRBV28,TGTGCCAGCAGTTTAGGGGTAGGGATCTCTGGGGCCAACGTCCTGACTTTC,CASSLGVGISGANVLTF
-,TRBD2,TRBJ2-1,TRBV29-1,TGCAGCGTTGACGGTAGCGGGGGGGCCGATGAGCAGTTCTTC,CSVDGSGGADEQFF
-,TRBD2,TRBJ2-5,TRBV9,TGTGCCAGCAGCGCCGGGACTAGCGGGGGGCAAGAGACCCAGTACTTC,CASSAGTSGGQETQYF
-,-,TRBJ1-3,TRBV3-1,TGTGCCAGCAGCCAAGAACCTGGAAACACCATATATTTT,CASSQEPGNTIYF
-,TRBD2,TRBJ2-5,TRBV20-1,TGCAGTGCTAGAGTCACGACTAGCGGGAAAGAGACCCAGTACTTC,CSARVTTSGKETQYF
-,-,TRBJ2-7,TRBV7-6,TGTGCCAGCAGCATGGGGGCGGAGCAGTACTTC,CASSMGAEQYF
-,-,TRBJ2-1,TRBV20-1,TGCAGTGCTACCACACTGCGGGGTAGTAGCGTAATTGAGCAGTTCTTC,CSATTLRGSSVIEQFF
-,TRBD2,TRBJ2-1,TRBV6-1,TGTGCCAGCAGAACCTCGGGGGGTGGATACAGCTCCTACAATGAGCAGTTCTTC,CASRTSGGGYSSYNEQFF
-,TRBD1,TRBJ2-1,TRBV20-1,TGCAGTGCTGGAGCGGGACAGGGGGACTACAATGAGCAGTTCTTC,CSAGAGQGDYNEQFF
few,-,TRBJ2-1,TRBV7-2,TGTGCCAGCAGCTTAGAAGGGTCCTACAATGAGCAGTTCTTC,CASSLEGSYNEQFF
-,-,TRBJ1-1,TRBV2,TGTGCCAGCAGTGAAGCACCTGCATTCGGATCCACTGAAGCTTTCTTT,CASSEAPAFGSTEAFF
few,TRBD2,TRBJ2-3,TRBV20-1,TGCAGTGCTAGTATACGCGGGGGGTCCTTCACAGATACGCAGTATTTT,CSASIRGGSFTDTQYF
-,TRBD1,TRBJ1-1,TRBV5-1,TGCACCAGCCGCGGACAGGGGATGAACACTGAAGCTTTCTTT,CTSRGQGMNTEAFF
-,TRBD1,TRBJ2-7,TRBV29-1,TGCAGCGTACACCAGGGGGCGCGGGGTCACGAGCAGTACTTC,CSVHQGARGHEQYF
many,-,TRBJ1-1,TRBV6-1,TGTGCCAGCATCCTGACTGGGAACACTGAAGCTTTCTTT,CASILTGNTEAFF
-,-,TRBJ1-2,TRBV5-1,TGCGCCAGCAGCTTAAGCCGAGGGGGTCATGGCTACACCTTC,CASSLSRGGHGYTF
-,-,TRBJ1-1,TRBV15,TGTGCCACCAGCACGGGCCCTGGGGAAGGAGCTTTCTTT,CATSTGPGEGAFF
-,-,TRBJ2-1,TRBV5-6,TGTGCCAGCAGCTTGGTCTATTCTATCAATGAGCAGTTCTTC,CASSLVYSINEQFF
once,-,TRBJ2-7,TRBV5-1,TGCGCCAGCAGCTTGGCGACAGGCCTTTCCTCCTACGAGCAGTACTTC,CASSLATGLSSYEQYF
many,TRBD1,TRBJ2-7,TRBV20-1,TGCAGTGCTGGACAGGGTCTCTACGAGCAGTACTTC,CSAGQGLYEQYF
once,-,TRBJ1-1,TRBV5-1,TGCGCCAGCAGCTTGGCGCGAGGAAACACTGAAGCTTTCTTT,CASSLARGNTEAFF